The 32 T cell receptor beta chains listed next were all sequenced from one sample in a study of Ad26.COV2.S vaccination and SARS-CoV-2 variants. TCRdb keeps only in-frame clones here, not all; method: immunoSEQ multiplex PCR. Here the sample spans some 190,000 clones, around 88% being singletons. The sample consisted of peripheral blood, taken after recovery from COVID-19. These receptors all stem from a human donor who had recovered from COVID-19.

This clone was counted between two and nine times. The chain uses TRBV19 and TRBJ1-5; D is undetermined. V was cut by 3 bases and J by 2 bases, with 11 bases left in between. The CDR3 has 15 amino acids. Germline assignment: CDR1 LNHDA and CDR2 SQIVND (reference sequence). The CDR3 bases are TGTGCCAGTAGTATTATTGTGGAAGGCAATCAGCCCCAGCATTTT. Protein: CASSIIVEGNQPQHF. Based on the CDR3 plus reference TRBV19 and TRBJ1-5, the full variable domain is DGGITQSPKYLFRKEGQNVTLSCEQNLNHDAMYWYRQDPGQGLRLIYYSQIVNDFQKGDIAEGYSVSREKKESFPLTVTSAQKNPTAFYLCASSIIVEGNQPQHFGDGTRLSIL.

This clone appeared a single time. V gene TRBV9 combines with J gene TRBJ1-1; D perhaps matches TRBD1 (5 bases). The CDR3 sequence is 16 residues long. The germline V and J ends were trimmed by 3 bases and 0 bases, with 15 bases remaining between them. CDR1 SGDLS and CDR2 YYNGEE come from the germline V gene. This chain's CDR3 is CASSEPGGILNTEAFF. DNA of the CDR3: TGTGCCAGCAGCGAGCCGGGGGGTATTCTGAACACTGAAGCTTTCTTT.

This clone was picked up one time. The chain joins TRBV6-5 to TRBJ2-1, with 7 nucleotides matching TRBD2. The trim removed 0 bases at V and 9 bases at J, leaving 8 bases unmatched. In germline, CDR1 is MNHEY, CDR2 SVGAGI. The CDR3 extends over 15 amino acids. As DNA, the CDR3 is TGTGCCAGCAGTTACTCGATGGCGGGGGAAGGTGAGCAGTTCTTC. Translation gives CASSYSMAGEGEQFF.

The chain couples TRBV29-1 to TRBJ2-3, with 9 bases matching TRBD1. CDR1 and CDR2 from the germline V gene are SQVTM and ANQGSEA. CDR3 length: 15 residues. Trimming removed 1 base from V and 4 bases from J; junction bases left unmatched: 6. CDR3 region: CSVEGTGDGPDTQYF. The DNA for the CDR3 is TGCAGCGTTGAAGGGACAGGGGATGGTCCAGATACGCAGTATTTT.

The rearrangement joins TRBV20-1 to TRBJ2-7; 12 bases fit TRBD2. Trimming at V came to 3 bases and at J to 3 bases, leaving 9 bases not matched to a gene. The germline CDR1 and CDR2 sequences are DFQATT and SNEGSKA (reference sequence). The CDR3 sequence is 16 residues long. CDR3 residues: CSASLRLAGANYEQYF. As DNA, the CDR3 is TGCAGTGCTAGTTTGAGACTAGCGGGGGCCAACTACGAGCAGTACTTC.

This chain joins TRBV30 and TRBJ1-4, with D possibly matching TRBD1 (6 bases). The CDR3 consists of 13 residues. The V gene's germline CDR1 is GTSNPN and CDR2 SVGIG (reference sequence). V lost 5 bases and J 4 bases, leaving 11 bases between the germline ends. The chain's CDR3 is CAWQTGFNEKLFF. CDR3 coding DNA: TGTGCCTGGCAGACAGGATTTAATGAAAAACTGTTTTTT.

The CDR3 coding sequence is TGTGCCAGCAGCCCGGCGGACAACACAAACACTGAAGCTTTCTTT. Residues: CASSPADNTNTEAFF. V gene TRBV3-1 (or the pseudogene TRBV3-2) combines with J gene TRBJ1-1, with D perhaps TRBD1 (5 bases). This CDR3 region has 15 residues. Germline V gene sequence: CDR1 LGHDT, CDR2 YNNKEL (reference sequence). Trimming took off 4 bases at V and 2 bases at J, with 14 bases between the two ends.

The CDR3 protein is CASSLAANTEAFF. As DNA, the CDR3 is TGTGCCAGCAGCTTAGCGGCGAACACTGAAGCTTTCTTT. V is TRBV7-2 and J is TRBJ1-1; D ambiguous. This CDR3 has 13 residues. Germline CDR1 and CDR2: SGHTA and FQGNSA. V lost 0 bases and J lost 1, with 3 bases in between.

V gene TRBV27 combines with J gene TRBJ1-1, with D possibly matching TRBD1 (5 bases). Trimming took 1 base from V and 1 from J, leaving 7 bases between them. CDR1 and CDR2 from the germline V gene are MNHEY and SMNVEV (reference sequence). This CDR3 is built from 14 residues. The CDR3 DNA sequence: TGTGCCAGCAGTTTATGGGGCAAGAACACTGAAGCTTTCTTT. It is translated as CASSLWGKNTEAFF.

V and J are TRBV28 and TRBJ2-1; D might be TRBD2 (7 bases). The CDR3 spans 15 residues. The germline gives CDR1 MDHEN, CDR2 SYDVKM. V lost 3 bases and J 4 bases, leaving 13 bases between the germline ends. The CDR3 sequence is CASSLGGGEYNEQFF. The CDR3 nucleotides read TGTGCCAGCAGTTTGGGGGGGGGCGAATACAATGAGCAGTTCTTC. The full variable domain, with the rest looked up from reference TRBV28 and TRBJ2-1, is DVKVTQSSRYLVKRTGEKVFLECVQDMDHENMFWYRQDPGLGLRLIYFSYDVKMKEKGDIPEGYSVSREKKERFSLILESASTNQTSMYLCASSLGGGEYNEQFFGPGTRLTVL.

The chain recombines TRBV5-4 with TRBJ1-1; no firm D call. V was trimmed by 7 bases and J by 2 bases, leaving 21 bases between them. CDR1 is SGHNT and CDR2 is YYREEE in the germline V gene (reference sequence). This CDR3 region has 16 residues. CDR3 in DNA: TGTGCCAGCTACCCTAACAAGGATCCGGAAAACACTGAAGCTTTCTTT. It translates to CASYPNKDPENTEAFF.

Note on this clone: Other DNA sequences in this sample translate to the same CDR3. The chain has TRBV18 and TRBJ1-1, with D tentatively TRBD1 (5 bases). V was trimmed by 4 bases and J by 4 bases, leaving 10 bases between them. The CDR3 has 13 residues. Per the germline V gene, CDR1 is KGHSH and CDR2 is LQKENI. Here the CDR3 reads CASSLQGGTEAFF. CDR3 nucleotide sequence: TGTGCCAGCTCACTTCAGGGTGGCACTGAAGCTTTCTTT.

This clone was observed a single time. The CDR3 spells CASSLTSGRVGEQFF. CDR3 DNA: TGCGCCAGCAGCTTGACTAGCGGGAGGGTGGGTGAGCAGTTCTTC. The V and J genes are TRBV5-1 and TRBJ2-1; 13 nucleotides match TRBD2. CDR1 is SGHRS, CDR2 YFSETQ, per germline. This CDR3 has 15 amino acids. With 1 base clipped from V and 9 bases from J, the junction kept 4 bases outside the gene matches.

The rearrangement links TRBV7-2 to TRBJ1-1, with a possible D match to TRBD1 (6 bases). The V end was cut by 0 bases, the J end by 6 bases, with 11 bases between. The CDR3 runs to 14 residues. Germline lookup yields CDR1 SGHTA and CDR2 FQGNSA. The CDR3 here is CASSLAQGRAEAFF. The CDR3 nucleotides are TGTGCCAGCAGCTTAGCCCAGGGGAGAGCTGAAGCTTTCTTT.

The chain couples TRBV28 to TRBJ2-7, with TRBD1 as a possible D gene (5 bases). With 6 bases removed from V and 6 bases from J, the gap between germline ends came to 15 bases. Per germline, CDR1 MDHEN and CDR2 SYDVKM. The CDR3 has 13 amino acids. CDR3 bases: TGTGCCAGCAGCCTTGACAGTGACTTCGAGCAGTACTTC. Residues: CASSLDSDFEQYF.

This rearrangement joins TRBV6-2 or TRBV6-3 to TRBJ2-7; 7 positions match TRBD1. Losses at the gene ends were 6 bases for V and 3 bases for J; bases not matched to a gene: 8. The CDR3 runs 14 residues. Germline assignment: CDR1 MNHEY and CDR2 SVGEGT. As DNA, the CDR3 is TGTGCCAGCAGCTTCCGGACAGGCAGCTACGAGCAGTACTTC. The encoded protein is CASSFRTGSYEQYF.

This chain joins TRBV7-8 and TRBJ2-7, with TRBD1 matching over 7 bases. CDR3 length equals 13 residues. Germline values: CDR1 SGHVS, CDR2 FQNEAQ. The ends lost 8 bases at V and 2 bases at J; junction bases unmatched: 6. The CDR3 DNA sequence: TGTGCCAGCCACCGACAGGGTGCCTACGAGCAGTACTTC. Translation: CASHRQGAYEQYF.

The rearrangement uses TRBV27 and TRBJ2-7; D unclear. The CDR3 is 14 residues long. V lost 2 bases and J 2 bases, leaving 10 bases between the germline ends. CDR1 is MNHEY, CDR2 SMNVEV, per germline (reference sequence). DNA of the CDR3: TGTGCCAGCAGTTTAGTATCTCCCCCCTACGAGCAGTACTTC. It yields the protein CASSLVSPPYEQYF.

The CDR3 region has the DNA TGCGCCAGCAGCCAAGTAGAAGGATTAAATGGCTACACCTTC. The encoded protein is CASSQVEGLNGYTF. V is TRBV4-1 and J is TRBJ1-2; D gene ambiguous. The CDR3 has 14 amino acids. Germline loops: CDR1 MGHRA, CDR2 YSYEKL. V was trimmed by 1 base and J by 6 bases, leaving 12 bases between them.

The chain couples TRBV2 to TRBJ2-2, with 7 nucleotides matching TRBD1. Germline-derived CDR1 and CDR2 are SNHLY and FYNNEI. Trimming cost V 4 bases and J 7 bases; bases outside gene matches: 6. The CDR3 is 14 residues long. CDR3 residues: CASSGQGIGGELFF. In DNA, the CDR3 is TGTGCCAGCAGTGGACAGGGCATAGGCGGGGAGCTGTTTTTT.

The rearrangement joins TRBV19 to TRBJ2-7; D not certain. There are 14 residues in the CDR3. Germline V CDR1 and CDR2: LNHDA, SQIVND (reference sequence). V was trimmed by 3 bases and J by 1 base, leaving 10 bases between them. The CDR3 coding sequence is TGTGCCAGTAGTATGTCTTCTTCTTCCTACGAGCAGTACTTC. It specifies CASSMSSSSYEQYF. Looking up the rest from reference TRBV19 and TRBJ2-7 gives the full variable domain: DGGITQSPKYLFRKEGQNVTLSCEQNLNHDAMYWYRQDPGQGLRLIYYSQIVNDFQKGDIAEGYSVSREKKESFPLTVTSAQKNPTAFYLCASSMSSSSYEQYFGPGTRLTVT.

V gene TRBV4-2 combines with J gene TRBJ2-1; tentatively, D is TRBD1 or TRBD2 (5 bases each). The germline V gene has CDR1 LGHNA and CDR2 YNFKEQ. V was shortened by 1 base and J by 7 bases, with 14 bases between the two germline ends. The CDR3 sequence is 15 residues long. For the CDR3, the DNA is TGTGCCAGCAGCCAAGTATCCGGGACCCAGAATGAGCAGTTCTTC. The encoded protein is CASSQVSGTQNEQFF.

The CDR3 DNA follows: TGTGCCAGCAGTAGACTAAGGGTTGGACAGGGAAGCGATACGCAGTATTTT. Its protein product is CASSRLRVGQGSDTQYF. This rearrangement joins TRBV2 to TRBJ2-3; TRBD1 aligns across 8 bases. This CDR3 region has 17 residues. CDR1 and CDR2 (germline): SNHLY, FYNNEI. After removal of 5 bases from V and 6 bases from J, the junction contained 16 bases not matched to a gene.

The chain couples TRBV5-6 to TRBJ1-2, with TRBD1 as a possible D gene (5 bases). V was clipped by 3 bases and J by 2 bases, with 8 bases between them. This CDR3 region has 13 residues. Germline V gene sequence: CDR1 SGHDT, CDR2 YYEEEE. The CDR3 loop is CASSWWGNYGYTF. CDR3 DNA: TGTGCCAGCAGCTGGTGGGGGAACTATGGCTACACCTTC. Combining the CDR3 with reference TRBV5-6 and TRBJ1-2 gives the whole variable domain DAGVTQSPTHLIKTRGQQVTLRCSPKSGHDTVSWYQQALGQGPQFIFQYYEEEERQRGNFPDRFSGHQFPNYSSELNVNALLLGDSALYLCASSWWGNYGYTFGSGTRLTVV.

The chain combines TRBV30 with TRBJ1-4; D is perhaps TRBD1 (6 bases). CDR3 size: 15 residues. V lost 0 bases, J lost 7 bases, and 15 bases lay in between. Germline CDR1 is GTSNPN and CDR2 is SVGIG (reference sequence). Written as DNA, the CDR3 is TGTGCCTGGAGTGTACGGGGGGGCTTAGGTGAAAAACTGTTTTTT. As protein: CAWSVRGGLGEKLFF.

CDR3 protein: CASSGAGREDTQYF. CDR3 sequence (DNA): TGTGCCAGCAGTGGTGCGGGGCGAGAAGATACGCAGTATTTT. V gene TRBV6-4 combines with J gene TRBJ2-3; a weak D match, TRBD2 (6 bases). The CDR3 has 14 amino acids. Germline CDR1 reads MRHNA; CDR2 reads SNTAGT. With 4 bases removed from V and 5 bases from J, the gap between germline ends came to 13 bases.

This chain joins TRBV29-1 and TRBJ2-7, with 13 bases fitting TRBD2. Germline V gene data show CDR1 as SQVTM and CDR2 as ANQGSEA. CDR3 length: 15 residues. V dropped 0 bases and J dropped 9; count of bases not matched to a gene: 8. CDR3: CSVEEGRLAGGVQYF. The CDR3, as DNA: TGCAGCGTTGAAGAGGGGCGACTAGCGGGAGGAGTGCAGTACTTC.

This chain uses TRBV4-1 with TRBJ1-4; no definite D call. The germline V and J ends were trimmed by 0 bases and 11 bases, with 10 bases remaining between them. The CDR3 spans 13 residues. Germline V gene data show CDR1 as MGHRA and CDR2 as YSYEKL. The DNA for the CDR3 is TGCGCCAGCAGCCAAGATATGGAGGTTAAACTGTTTTTT. The encoded protein is CASSQDMEVKLFF.

This chain joins TRBV5-6 and TRBJ2-5; 7 bases are a match to TRBD2. The length of the CDR3 is 14 residues. Germline V gene lookup returns CDR1 SGHDT and CDR2 YYEEEE. Trimming cost V 5 bases and J 3 bases; bases outside gene matches: 7. The CDR3 spells CASSRTGGKETQYF. The CDR3 DNA reads as TGTGCCAGCAGTAGGACGGGGGGAAAAGAGACCCAGTACTTC.

CDR3 protein: CAWIGTDTQYF. The CDR3 DNA follows: TGTGCCTGGATTGGCACAGATACGCAGTATTTT. V usage is TRBV30 and J usage is TRBJ2-3; D uncertain. The CDR3 has 11 amino acids. Germline CDR1 and CDR2: GTSNPN and SVGIG (reference sequence). V was cut by 4 bases and J by 1 base, with 3 bases left in between.

The rearrangement links TRBV27 to TRBJ1-6, with 9 bases lining up with TRBD1. Germline V gives CDR1 MNHEY, CDR2 SMNVEV (reference sequence). This CDR3 has 15 residues. Trimming took 5 bases from V and 10 from J; bases not matched to a gene: 9. CDR3 nucleotides: TGTGCCAGCAGTCTTGGACAGGGGTGGGACTCACCCCTCCACTTT. It yields the protein CASSLGQGWDSPLHF.

The chain recombines TRBV6-5 with TRBJ2-5, with D hard to call. CDR1 MNHEY and CDR2 SVGAGI come from the germline V gene. V was pared by 6 bases and J by 4 bases, with 6 bases between. The CDR3 length is 11 residues. The CDR3 DNA reads as TGTGCCAGCAGGAACCCAGAGACCCAGTACTTC. Its protein product is CASRNPETQYF.